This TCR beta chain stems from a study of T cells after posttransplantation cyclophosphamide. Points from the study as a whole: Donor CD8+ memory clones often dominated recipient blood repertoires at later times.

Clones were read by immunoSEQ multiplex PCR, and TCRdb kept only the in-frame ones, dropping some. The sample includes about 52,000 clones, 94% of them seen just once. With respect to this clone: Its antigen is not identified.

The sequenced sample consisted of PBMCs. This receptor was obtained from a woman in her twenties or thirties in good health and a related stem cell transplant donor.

This chain's CDR3 is CASSVGERSPLHF. As DNA, the CDR3 is TGTGCCAGCAGCGTAGGGGAGAGGTCACCCCTCCACTTT. The gene calls are TRBV9 and TRBJ1-6; D not resolved. From germline, CDR1 is SGDLS and CDR2 YYNGEE. The ends were cut back, 0 bases at V and 10 bases at J, with 8 bases in the middle. CDR3 length: 13 residues.